One sample yielded the 32 T cell receptor beta chains listed below, sequenced in a study of T cell repertoires in ileal Crohn's disease. The method was immunoSEQ multiplex PCR; TCRdb's version includes in-frame clones alone and lacks a portion of them. The table lists roughly 9,600 clones, 76% of them singletons. Specimen: ileal tissue. Source of these receptors: an adult with Crohn's disease.

J is TRBJ2-7 and V is TRBV28; 11 bases agree with TRBD1. V trimming: 6 bases; J trimming: 4 bases; junction bases outside the gene matches: 2. Germline CDR1 is MDHEN and CDR2 is SYDVKM. This CDR3 spans 13 amino acids. CDR3 in amino acids: CASRGQGGYEQYF. The CDR3 DNA reads TGTGCCAGCAGGGGACAGGGGGGGTACGAGCAGTACTTC. The whole variable domain, filled in from reference TRBV28 and TRBJ2-7, reads DVKVTQSSRYLVKRTGEKVFLECVQDMDHENMFWYRQDPGLGLRLIYFSYDVKMKEKGDIPEGYSVSREKKERFSLILESASTNQTSMYLCASRGQGGYEQYFGPGTRLTVT.

The chain combines TRBV5-1 with TRBJ2-3, with 11 bases fitting TRBD1. Unmatched junction bases numbered 3, after V lost 4 bases and J lost 5 bases. The CDR3 runs to 14 residues. In germline, CDR1 is SGHRS, CDR2 YFSETQ. The CDR3 bases are TGCGCCAGCAGCCCGGACAGGGGGCAAGATACGCAGTATTTT. This sequence encodes CASSPDRGQDTQYF.

The chain has TRBV7-8 and TRBJ1-4, with 7 bases that match TRBD1. This CDR3 spans 14 amino acids. Germline CDR1 SGHVS, CDR2 FQNEAQ. V shed 3 bases, J shed 5 bases, and the junction held 3 bases outside the gene matches. CDR3 protein: CASSLDRNNEKLFF. In DNA form, the CDR3 reads TGTGCCAGCAGCTTGGACAGGAACAATGAAAAACTGTTTTTT.

This sequence joins TRBV6-1 and TRBJ2-7; 7 nucleotides agree with TRBD2. This CDR3 contains 13 residues. Unmatched junction bases numbered 11, after V lost 5 bases and J lost 10 bases. In germline, CDR1 is MNHNS, CDR2 SASEGT. In nucleotides, the CDR3 is TGTGCCAGCAGTTCCGGAGGGGAGGGCACTCAGTACTTC. As protein: CASSSGGEGTQYF.

The chain recombines TRBV14 with TRBJ1-6, with TRBD1 as a possible D gene (6 bases). Looked up from germline, CDR1 is SGHDN and CDR2 is FVKESK. The CDR3 contains 15 residues. Deletions cut 0 bases from V and 9 bases from J, with 12 bases between. For the CDR3, the DNA is TGTGCCAGCAGCCAAGATCCGGCAGGGGTTTCACCCCTCCACTTT. Its translation: CASSQDPAGVSPLHF.

This chain joins TRBV6-5 and TRBJ1-2; D not certain. Germline assignment: CDR1 MNHEY and CDR2 SVGAGI. The CDR3 covers 14 residues. The ends were cut back, 6 bases at V and 1 base at J, with 12 bases in the middle. In DNA form, the CDR3 reads TGTGCCAGCAGCCCAGGTGGGAGTAACTATGGCTACACCTTC. Translating gives CASSPGGSNYGYTF.

The V and J genes are TRBV5-1 and TRBJ2-2, with D possibly being TRBD1 (6 bases). Trimming removed 4 bases at V and 1 base at J, with 11 bases between. There are 15 residues in the CDR3. The germline CDR1 and CDR2 sequences are SGHRS and YFSETQ. The CDR3 DNA reads as TGCGCCAGCAGCCCGTTGACAGGGAACACCGGGGAGCTGTTTTTT. Its protein is CASSPLTGNTGELFF. Full variable domain (outside the CDR3, taken from reference TRBV5-1 and TRBJ2-2): KAGVTQTPRYLIKTRGQQVTLSCSPISGHRSVSWYQQTPGQGLQFLFEYFSETQRNKGNFPGRFSGRQFSNSRSEMNVSTLELGDSALYLCASSPLTGNTGELFFGEGSRLTVL.

This chain links TRBV5-1 with TRBJ2-7; D is undetermined. Per germline, CDR1 SGHRS and CDR2 YFSETQ. Trimming stripped 5 bases from V and 0 bases from J, with 9 bases between. The CDR3 runs to 13 residues. This CDR3 is CASRWASSYEQYF. As DNA, the CDR3 is TGCGCCAGCAGATGGGCCTCCTCCTACGAGCAGTACTTC.

In its sample, this clone is large (0.1 to 1%). This sequence joins TRBV6-1 and TRBJ2-3, with a tentative D call TRBD2 (5 bases). Germline CDR1 MNHNS, CDR2 SASEGT. The CDR3 consists of 12 residues. V was trimmed by 10 bases and J by 2 bases, leaving 10 bases between them. The CDR3 nucleotides are TGTGCCACCTGGGGAGACACAGATACGCAGTATTTT. It specifies CATWGDTDTQYF.

The chain joins TRBV6-1 to TRBJ1-5, with D possibly TRBD1 on 6 matching bases. Germline lookup yields CDR1 MNHNS and CDR2 SASEGT. V lost 8 bases and J 3 bases, leaving 14 bases between the germline ends. The CDR3 is 14 amino acids. CDR3 nucleotide sequence: TGTGCCAGCCAAGGACAGCAAGACAATCAGCCCCAGCATTTT. Protein: CASQGQQDNQPQHF.

The rearrangement uses TRBV6-1 and TRBJ2-3, with a weak D call TRBD2 (5 bases). Trimming took 6 bases from V and 0 from J, leaving 13 bases between them. In germline, CDR1 is MNHNS, CDR2 SASEGT. The CDR3 has 15 residues. CDR3 protein: CASSSGNPSTDTQYF. The CDR3 DNA is TGTGCCAGCAGCTCCGGGAACCCGAGCACAGATACGCAGTATTTT.

The chain carries TRBV6-6 and TRBJ1-5; no definite D call. Germline V gene sequence: CDR1 MNHNY, CDR2 SVGAGI (reference sequence). Trimming stripped 2 bases from V and 4 bases from J, with 6 bases between. There are 13 residues in the CDR3. The CDR3 protein is CASSYGGNQPQHF. CDR3 DNA: TGTGCCAGCAGTTACGGAGGGAATCAGCCCCAGCATTTT.

V gene TRBV9 combines with J gene TRBJ2-7; D ambiguous. The ends were cut back, 0 bases at V and 3 bases at J, with 13 bases in the middle. The CDR3 contains 15 residues. CDR1 and CDR2 from the germline V gene are SGDLS and YYNGEE. The DNA of the CDR3 is TGTGCCAGCAGCGTAGAGGCAGGCATGAACTACGAGCAGTACTTC. It is translated as CASSVEAGMNYEQYF.

The chain is built from TRBV7-2 and TRBJ2-7, with TRBD2 matching 11 bases. V was pared by 3 bases and J by 4 bases, with 11 bases of the junction left unmatched. The CDR3 covers 17 residues. Germline CDR1 and CDR2: SGHTA and FQGNSA. CDR3 sequence: CASSLYSGTSGFYEQYF. The CDR3 coding sequence is TGTGCCAGCAGCTTGTACTCCGGGACTAGCGGATTTTACGAGCAGTACTTC.

This clone was seen only a few times. CDR3 protein: CASSYSFGGREKLFF. The CDR3 nucleotides are TGTGCCAGCAGTTACTCCTTCGGGGGTAGGGAAAAACTGTTTTTT. This chain links TRBV6-5 with TRBJ1-4; TRBD1 is a possible D gene (5 bases). This CDR3 is built from 15 residues. V lost 0 bases to trimming and J lost 8 bases, with 13 bases between them. The germline V gene has CDR1 MNHEY and CDR2 SVGAGI.

The rearrangement links TRBV9 to TRBJ2-6; 7 bases match TRBD2. The CDR3 is 17 amino acids. The V segment lost 2 bases and the J segment 1 base; nucleotides outside the gene matches: 6. Germline CDR1 reads SGDLS; CDR2 reads YYNGEE. CDR3 in DNA: TGTGCCAGCAGCGTGGGGGGGGGAAGGTCTGGGGCCAACGTCCTGACTTTC. It codes for CASSVGGGRSGANVLTF.

This clone counts as large (0.1 to 1%). The rearrangement joins TRBV10-3 to TRBJ2-1; D possibly corresponds to TRBD1 (6 bases). The V end lost 5 bases, the J end lost 4 bases, and 15 bases lay between the germline ends. Germline V CDR1 and CDR2: ENHRY, SYGVKD. This CDR3 is built from 15 residues. CDR3 DNA sequence: TGTGCCATCAGTCCCGGGACACGGGTTTACAATGAGCAGTTCTTC. It translates to CAISPGTRVYNEQFF.

The V gene is TRBV18, the J gene TRBJ2-3; TRBD2 matches at 8 bases. The CDR3 is made up of 18 amino acids. CDR1 is KGHSH and CDR2 is LQKENI in the germline V gene. The V gene end was trimmed by 2 bases and the J gene end by 4 bases; junction bases not matched to a gene: 14. This chain's CDR3 is CASSPTSGNRGSADTQYF. The DNA of the CDR3 is TGTGCCAGCTCACCAACTAGCGGAAATCGGGGTAGCGCAGATACGCAGTATTTT.

The chain has TRBV15 and TRBJ2-2; D gene unclear. Trimming took 5 bases from V and 1 from J, leaving 11 bases between them. The CDR3 loop spans 15 amino acids. Germline values: CDR1 LNHNV, CDR2 YYDKDF (reference sequence). This CDR3 is CATSPHSGNTGELFF. The CDR3 coding sequence is TGTGCCACCAGCCCCCATAGTGGGAACACCGGGGAGCTGTTTTTT.

The chain couples TRBV11-3 to TRBJ2-7; 11 bases line up with TRBD1. Germline-derived CDR1 and CDR2 are SGHNT and YENEEA. The CDR3 covers 16 residues. The trim removed 5 bases at V and 2 bases at J, leaving 8 bases unmatched. This CDR3 is CASSPAGGQGAYEQYF. The CDR3 nucleotides are TGTGCCAGCAGCCCCGCCGGGGGACAGGGGGCCTACGAGCAGTACTTC.

This clone was seen only once. This chain links TRBV4-3 with TRBJ1-2; a weak D match, TRBD1 (5 bases). CDR3 length: 12 amino acids. Trimming removed 4 bases at V and 8 bases at J, with 11 bases between. Per the germline V gene, CDR1 is LGHNA and CDR2 is YSLEER. CDR3 sequence reads: CASSPPGGGYTF. As DNA, the CDR3 is TGCGCCAGCAGCCCCCCGGGGGGAGGCTACACCTTC.

J is TRBJ2-5 and V is TRBV5-6; no firm D call. The CDR3 loop spans 14 amino acids. Germline V gene data show CDR1 as SGHDT and CDR2 as YYEEEE. Trimming pared 1 base from V and 5 bases from J, leaving 12 bases between. As DNA, the CDR3 is TGTGCCAGCAGCTTGTACCAGGCCGTGGAGACCCAGTACTTC. Protein: CASSLYQAVETQYF.

The chain employs TRBV5-1 and TRBJ2-7; maybe TRBD2 (8 bases). The CDR3 loop spans 18 amino acids. The germline V gene encodes CDR1 SGHRS and CDR2 YFSETQ. The V gene lost 1 base and the J gene lost 1 base, with 21 bases spanning the gap. The CDR3 coding sequence is TGCGCCAGCAGCTTGTCGGGAGGGGGCGCTTACCGATCCTACGAGCAGTACTTC. As protein: CASSLSGGGAYRSYEQYF. Complete variable domain (other parts from reference TRBV5-1 and TRBJ2-7): KAGVTQTPRYLIKTRGQQVTLSCSPISGHRSVSWYQQTPGQGLQFLFEYFSETQRNKGNFPGRFSGRQFSNSRSEMNVSTLELGDSALYLCASSLSGGGAYRSYEQYFGPGTRLTVT.

The chain employs TRBV29-1 and TRBJ1-1; 7 bases are shared with TRBD1. CDR3 length: 13 residues. Germline V CDR1 and CDR2: SQVTM, ANQGSEA. The junction had 6 bases not matched to a gene; V was cut back by 7 bases and J by 1 base. CDR3 coding DNA: TGCAGCGCGGAACAGGGGACGAACACTGAAGCTTTCTTT. Translated: CSAEQGTNTEAFF.

This clone was picked up a small number of times. V and J are TRBV11-2 and TRBJ1-2, with 8 bases identical to TRBD1. V lost 0 bases, J lost 7 bases, and 10 bases stayed unmatched. CDR3 length: 16 residues. The germline V gene has CDR1 SGHAT and CDR2 FQNNGV. The CDR3 region has the DNA TGTGCCAGCAGCTTAGATCACCGACAGGGGAGTGTTGGCTACACCTTC. Residues: CASSLDHRQGSVGYTF.

This clone was observed a few times. The chain has TRBV5-1 and TRBJ2-1, with 13 bases matching TRBD2. The CDR3 has 14 residues. V trimming: 8 bases; J trimming: 9 bases; junction bases outside the gene matches: 8. The germline gives CDR1 SGHRS, CDR2 YFSETQ. CDR3 sequence (DNA): TGCGCCAGATTACTAGCGGGAGGGCCGGGTGAGCAGTTCTTC. Translating it yields CARLLAGGPGEQFF.

The rearrangement links TRBV27 to TRBJ2-3; D unclear. Trimming pared 4 bases from V and 7 bases from J, leaving 9 bases between. Germline loops: CDR1 MNHEY, CDR2 SMNVEV (reference sequence). The CDR3 length is 12 residues. The CDR3 here is CASSSDWYTQYF. For the CDR3, the DNA is TGTGCCAGCAGTTCCGACTGGTATACGCAGTATTTT.

The V call is TRBV30, the J call TRBJ1-3; 9 bases agree with TRBD1. J lost 2 bases, V lost 4 bases, and 12 bases had no gene match. CDR1 is GTSNPN, CDR2 SVGIG, per germline (reference sequence). The CDR3 has 17 amino acids. The CDR3 loop reads CAWTAGTGGETGNTIYF. As DNA, the CDR3 is TGTGCCTGGACCGCCGGTACAGGGGGCGAAACTGGAAACACCATATATTTT. The variable domain in full, completed from reference TRBV30 and TRBJ1-3, reads SQTIHQWPATLVQPVGSPLSLECTVEGTSNPNLYWYRQAAGRGLQLLFYSVGIGQISSEVPQNLSASRPQDRQFILSSKKLLLSDSGFYLCAWTAGTGGETGNTIYFGEGSWLTVV.

V usage is TRBV6-5 and J usage is TRBJ2-7; 7 bases align to TRBD1. The CDR3 has 11 amino acids. Germline lookup yields CDR1 MNHEY and CDR2 SVGAGI. Trimming took 7 bases from V and 6 from J; bases not matched to a gene: 3. The CDR3 DNA is TGTGCCAGCACGCAGGGGGTCGAGCAGTACTTC. It specifies CASTQGVEQYF.

The chain combines TRBV10-3 with TRBJ2-7, with D unclear. Between the trimmed V and J ends, which lost 2 bases and 0 bases, there was a span of 11 bases. Germline V gene sequence: CDR1 ENHRY, CDR2 SYGVKD. CDR3 length: 15 residues. The CDR3 sequence is CAISERKLLSYEQYF. The CDR3 bases are TGTGCCATCAGTGAGAGAAAGCTACTCTCCTACGAGCAGTACTTC.

This chain connects TRBV28 to TRBJ2-1; a possible D gene is TRBD1 (5 bases). The CDR3 runs to 14 residues. Trimming left V 7 bases short and J 8 bases short, with 18 bases between. Germline values: CDR1 MDHEN, CDR2 SYDVKM. The CDR3 bases are TGTGCCAGCAACACCCCAGCAGGGATTGATGAGCAGTTCTTC. It is translated as CASNTPAGIDEQFF.

This clone is deemed large. The V call is TRBV7-2, the J call TRBJ2-1; the match to TRBD2 covers 9 bases. CDR3 size: 16 residues. The J segment lost 11 bases and the V segment lost 5 bases, leaving 16 bases of the junction unmatched. The germline gives CDR1 SGHTA, CDR2 FQGNSA. The CDR3, as DNA: TGTGCCAGCAGCCCCTATAGCGGGAGTTTTTTAGTTAAGCAGTTCTTC. Translated, it gives CASSPYSGSFLVKQFF.